These T cell receptor beta chains were read from a single sample in a study of shared clonotypes between healthy human individuals. Assay used: immunoSEQ multiplex PCR; TCRdb lists only in-frame clones, some missing. Of approximately 1.5 million clones listed, approximately 98% are singletons. Sequenced input: naive CD4+ T cells sorted from blood. These receptors all stem from a young man in good health. CDR3s include the opening cysteine and the closing phenylalanine or tryptophan. A D gene is named only where the DNA matches it firmly. Size is stated for part of the rows, as once, few or many counts, or as a class when the clone is expanded.

clone_size: .
v_call: TRBV18
j_call: TRBJ1-2
d_call: .
cdr3_aa: CASSPPGSRAESGTF
cdr3_nt: TGTGCCAGCTCACCCCCCGGGTCGAGGGCCGAAAGCGGCACCTTC

clone_size: .
v_call: TRBV28
j_call: TRBJ2-7
d_call: TRBD2
cdr3_aa: CASREGLDYEQYF
cdr3_nt: TGTGCCAGCAGAGAAGGACTAGACTACGAGCAGTACTTC

clone_size: .
v_call: TRBV2
j_call: TRBJ1-5
d_call: .
cdr3_aa: CASSKDSSNQPQHF
cdr3_nt: TGTGCCAGCAGTAAGGACAGTAGCAATCAGCCCCAGCATTTT

clone_size: .
v_call: TRBV18
j_call: TRBJ1-5
d_call: TRBD1
cdr3_aa: CASSPIGTGGNQPQHF
cdr3_nt: TGTGCCAGCTCACCTATTGGGACAGGGGGCAATCAGCCCCAGCATTTT

clone_size: .
v_call: TRBV9
j_call: TRBJ1-2
d_call: .
cdr3_aa: CASTPELSLGGYTF
cdr3_nt: TGTGCCAGCACCCCAGAACTTTCGCTTGGTGGCTACACCTTC

clone_size: .
v_call: TRBV29-1
j_call: TRBJ2-1
d_call: .
cdr3_aa: CSVDDNEQFF
cdr3_nt: TGCAGCGTTGACGACAATGAGCAGTTCTTC

clone_size: .
v_call: TRBV2
j_call: TRBJ2-7
d_call: TRBD1
cdr3_aa: CASTRQGAEYSYEQYF
cdr3_nt: TGTGCCAGCACCCGACAGGGGGCCGAATATTCCTACGAGCAGTACTTC

clone_size: .
v_call: TRBV15
j_call: TRBJ2-7
d_call: .
cdr3_aa: CATSSIQVGWEQYF
cdr3_nt: TGTGCCACCAGCAGCATCCAGGTTGGATGGGAGCAGTACTTC

clone_size: .
v_call: TRBV6-1
j_call: TRBJ1-1
d_call: .
cdr3_aa: CASSVKADTEAFF
cdr3_nt: TGTGCCAGCAGTGTGAAAGCGGACACTGAAGCTTTCTTT

clone_size: .
v_call: TRBV19
j_call: TRBJ2-7
d_call: TRBD1
cdr3_aa: CASSRDRTYEQYF
cdr3_nt: TGTGCCAGTAGCAGGGACAGAACCTACGAGCAGTACTTC

clone_size: .
v_call: TRBV20-1
j_call: TRBJ1-1
d_call: .
cdr3_aa: CSARKATEAFF
cdr3_nt: TGCAGTGCCCGCAAGGCCACTGAAGCTTTCTTT

clone_size: .
v_call: TRBV4-3
j_call: TRBJ1-3
d_call: .
cdr3_aa: CASSQGPPWNSGNTIYF
cdr3_nt: TGCGCCAGCAGCCAAGGCCCTCCTTGGAACTCTGGAAACACCATATATTTT

clone_size: .
v_call: TRBV15
j_call: TRBJ2-5
d_call: .
cdr3_aa: CATSRDLQGLIQETQYF
cdr3_nt: TGTGCCACCAGCAGAGATTTGCAGGGCCTGATCCAAGAGACCCAGTACTTC

clone_size: .
v_call: TRBV5-6
j_call: TRBJ1-3
d_call: TRBD1
cdr3_aa: CASSYGQGLTGNTIYF
cdr3_nt: TGTGCCAGCAGCTACGGACAGGGTTTAACTGGAAACACCATATATTTT

clone_size: once
v_call: TRBV10-2
j_call: TRBJ2-7
d_call: .
cdr3_aa: CASRDLGRVYEQYF
cdr3_nt: TGCGCCAGCAGAGACTTAGGGCGAGTCTACGAGCAGTACTTC

clone_size: .
v_call: TRBV2
j_call: TRBJ1-2
d_call: .
cdr3_aa: CAREDRANYGYTF
cdr3_nt: TGTGCCAGGGAGGACAGAGCTAACTATGGCTACACCTTC

clone_size: .
v_call: TRBV10-3
j_call: TRBJ2-3
d_call: .
cdr3_aa: CATRTGDTQYF
cdr3_nt: TGTGCCACGCGGACGGGAGATACGCAGTATTTT

clone_size: .
v_call: TRBV10-3
j_call: TRBJ1-1
d_call: .
cdr3_aa: CATGKGQQNTEAFF
cdr3_nt: TGTGCCACGGGAAAAGGACAGCAGAACACTGAAGCTTTCTTT

clone_size: once
v_call: TRBV21-1
j_call: TRBJ2-7
d_call: .
cdr3_aa: CASSKSKPRGTDSYEQYF
cdr3_nt: TGTGCCAGCAGCAAATCGAAACCACGAGGGACAGACTCCTACGAGCAGTACTTC

clone_size: .
v_call: TRBV18
j_call: TRBJ2-7
d_call: .
cdr3_aa: CASSPMRQSYEQYF
cdr3_nt: TGTGCCAGCTCACCCATGAGACAGTCCTACGAGCAGTACTTC

clone_size: .
v_call: TRBV5-1
j_call: TRBJ2-7
d_call: .
cdr3_aa: CASSPPSGGTYEQYF
cdr3_nt: TGCGCCAGCAGCCCCCCGAGTGGAGGAACCTACGAGCAGTACTTC

clone_size: .
v_call: TRBV11-1
j_call: TRBJ1-1
d_call: .
cdr3_aa: CASSFGQRNTEAFF
cdr3_nt: TGTGCCAGCAGCTTCGGACAGAGGAACACTGAAGCTTTCTTT

clone_size: .
v_call: TRBV14
j_call: TRBJ2-1
d_call: .
cdr3_aa: CASSPGVSSYNEQFF
cdr3_nt: TGTGCCAGCAGCCCTGGGGTGAGCTCCTACAATGAGCAGTTCTTC

clone_size: .
v_call: TRBV15
j_call: TRBJ2-7
d_call: .
cdr3_aa: CATSRDLGAQQYF
cdr3_nt: TGTGCCACCAGCAGAGATTTGGGCGCCCAGCAGTACTTC

clone_size: .
v_call: TRBV5-1
j_call: TRBJ2-3
d_call: .
cdr3_aa: CASSLDHTDTQYF
cdr3_nt: TGCGCCAGCAGCTTGGATCACACAGATACGCAGTATTTT

clone_size: .
v_call: TRBV28
j_call: TRBJ1-1
d_call: .
cdr3_aa: CASSFRVITEAFF
cdr3_nt: TGTGCCAGCAGTTTTAGGGTCATCACTGAAGCTTTCTTT

clone_size: .
v_call: TRBV2
j_call: TRBJ2-1
d_call: .
cdr3_aa: CASCLLGSYNEQFF
cdr3_nt: TGTGCCAGCTGCCTGCTGGGCTCCTACAATGAGCAGTTCTTC

clone_size: .
v_call: TRBV9
j_call: TRBJ2-7
d_call: TRBD1
cdr3_aa: CASSAGTGPYEQYF
cdr3_nt: TGTGCCAGCAGCGCCGGGACAGGCCCCTACGAGCAGTACTTC

clone_size: .
v_call: TRBV9
j_call: TRBJ2-5
d_call: TRBD2
cdr3_aa: CASSPRGSQETQYF
cdr3_nt: TGTGCCAGCAGCCCCCGCGGGAGCCAAGAGACCCAGTACTTC

clone_size: .
v_call: TRBV6-1
j_call: TRBJ2-7
d_call: .
cdr3_aa: CASSAGGGRYEQYF
cdr3_nt: TGTGCCAGCAGTGCCGGGGGCGGGCGCTACGAGCAGTACTTC

clone_size: .
v_call: TRBV6-1
j_call: TRBJ1-3
d_call: .
cdr3_aa: CASSEGSLPFTGNTIYF
cdr3_nt: TGTGCCAGCAGTGAAGGAAGCCTCCCTTTCACTGGAAACACCATATATTTT

clone_size: .
v_call: TRBV9
j_call: TRBJ2-7
d_call: TRBD1
cdr3_aa: CASSPQTRTGTGPYEQYF
cdr3_nt: TGTGCCAGCAGCCCACAAACCCGGACCGGGACAGGGCCCTACGAGCAGTACTTC

clone_size: .
v_call: TRBV4-2
j_call: TRBJ2-5
d_call: TRBD2
cdr3_aa: CASSQVSAGGVWETQYF
cdr3_nt: TGTGCCAGCAGCCAAGTATCAGCGGGAGGTGTCTGGGAGACCCAGTACTTC